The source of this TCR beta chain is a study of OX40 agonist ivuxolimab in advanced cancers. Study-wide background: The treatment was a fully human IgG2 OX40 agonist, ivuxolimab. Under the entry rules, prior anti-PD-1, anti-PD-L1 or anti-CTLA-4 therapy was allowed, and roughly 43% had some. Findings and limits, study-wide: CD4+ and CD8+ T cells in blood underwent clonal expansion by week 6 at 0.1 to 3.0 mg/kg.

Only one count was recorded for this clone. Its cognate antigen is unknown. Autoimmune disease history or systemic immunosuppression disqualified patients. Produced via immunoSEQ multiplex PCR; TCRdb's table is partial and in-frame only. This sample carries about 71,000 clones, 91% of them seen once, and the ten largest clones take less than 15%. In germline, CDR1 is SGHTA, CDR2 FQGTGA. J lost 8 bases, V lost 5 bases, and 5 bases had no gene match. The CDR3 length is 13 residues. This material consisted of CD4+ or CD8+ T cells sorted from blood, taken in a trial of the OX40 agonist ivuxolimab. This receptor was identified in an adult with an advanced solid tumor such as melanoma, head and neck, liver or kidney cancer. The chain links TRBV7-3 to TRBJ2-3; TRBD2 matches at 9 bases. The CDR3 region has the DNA TGTGCCAGCAGCCCCCTAGCGGGAAGTACGCAGTATTTT. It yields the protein CASSPLAGSTQYF.